Reported below is one T cell receptor beta chain. Clones were read by immunoSEQ multiplex PCR, and TCRdb kept only the in-frame ones, dropping some. This sample carries about 520,000 clones, 80% to 90% of them seen once, and the ten largest clones take more than 3%. This sample is drawn from a study of blood T cell repertoires in COVID-19. The junction had 12 bases not matched to a gene; V was cut back by 3 bases and J by 2 bases. The CDR3 loop spans 17 amino acids. Germline V gene sequence: CDR1 MNHEY, CDR2 SMNVEV (reference sequence). Input material: peripheral blood. J is TRBJ1-2 and V is TRBV27; 7 bases line up with TRBD1. This sequence originates from a human donor in a cohort sampled during active COVID-19. This CDR3 is CASSLLNPTGINYGYTF. In DNA, the CDR3 is TGTGCCAGCAGTTTGCTAAACCCGACAGGGATAAACTATGGCTACACCTTC.